The rows below give T cell receptor beta chains drawn from one sample of a study of Graves' ophthalmopathy and Graves' hyperthyroidism. A single record per CDR3 protein comes from TCRdb applying MiXCR to the multiplex PCR reads. The sample yields 400,000 to 450,000 distinct CDR3 sequences, under 25% seen once. The source material was peripheral blood. The source of these receptors is a woman between 18 and 29 years old with stable Graves' hyperthyroidism. Both conserved end residues are part of each CDR3. The order of the fields is J gene, CDR3 length, V gene, clone size, D gene, CDR3 protein, CDR3 DNA. D genes are given only for firm matches. The size entry is marked missing in some rows and otherwise reads once, few, many or a size class.

J gene: TRBJ2-7; CDR3 length: 13; V gene: TRBV5-1; clone size: many; D gene: .; CDR3 protein: CASSFGGGVEQYF; CDR3 DNA: TGCGCCAGTTCGTTTGGAGGAGGGGTCGAGCAGTACTTC
J gene: TRBJ2-2; CDR3 length: 14; V gene: TRBV28; clone size: few; D gene: TRBD1; CDR3 protein: CASSTPDRAGELFF; CDR3 DNA: TGTGCCAGCAGTACTCCGGACAGGGCCGGGGAGCTGTTTTTT
J gene: TRBJ2-2; CDR3 length: 16; V gene: TRBV5-4; clone size: .; D gene: TRBD2; CDR3 protein: CASTSIAGGFTGELFF; CDR3 DNA: TGTGCCAGCACATCAATCGCGGGAGGGTTCACCGGGGAGCTGTTTTTT
J gene: TRBJ1-3; CDR3 length: 15; V gene: TRBV7-8; clone size: .; D gene: .; CDR3 protein: CASSQPARGGNTIYF; CDR3 DNA: TGTGCCAGCAGCCAACCCGCCCGCGGGGGAAACACCATATATTTT
J gene: TRBJ2-7; CDR3 length: 15; V gene: TRBV5-1; clone size: many; D gene: .; CDR3 protein: CASSLNSGGSYEQYF; CDR3 DNA: TGCGCCAGCAGCTTGAACAGTGGGGGCTCCTACGAGCAGTACTTC
J gene: TRBJ2-5; CDR3 length: 14; V gene: TRBV5-1; clone size: many; D gene: TRBD1; CDR3 protein: CASSSGGLSETQYF; CDR3 DNA: TGCGCCAGCAGTTCAGGGGGTCTTTCAGAGACCCAGTACTTC
J gene: TRBJ2-7; CDR3 length: 13; V gene: TRBV20-1; clone size: .; D gene: TRBD1; CDR3 protein: CSARGNRGYEQYF; CDR3 DNA: TGCAGTGCTAGAGGAAACAGGGGCTACGAGCAGTACTTC
J gene: TRBJ1-2; CDR3 length: 12; V gene: TRBV12-3/TRBV12-4; clone size: .; D gene: TRBD1; CDR3 protein: CASTPQGVRYTF; CDR3 DNA: TGTGCCAGCACCCCTCAGGGGGTCCGCTACACCTTC
J gene: TRBJ1-1; CDR3 length: 14; V gene: TRBV2; clone size: many; D gene: .; CDR3 protein: CATHYGLMNTEAFF; CDR3 DNA: TGTGCCACCCATTATGGGTTAATGAACACTGAAGCTTTCTTT
J gene: TRBJ2-2; CDR3 length: 13; V gene: TRBV7-2; clone size: many; D gene: .; CDR3 protein: CASSPVRGGELFF; CDR3 DNA: TGTGCCAGCAGCCCCGTGAGGGGGGGGGAGCTGTTTTTT
J gene: TRBJ2-7; CDR3 length: 17; V gene: TRBV27; clone size: many; D gene: .; CDR3 protein: CASSLSPGPMDVYEQYF; CDR3 DNA: TGTGCCAGCAGTTTATCCCCGGGACCGATGGACGTCTACGAGCAGTACTTC
J gene: TRBJ2-5; CDR3 length: 17; V gene: TRBV11-2; clone size: many; D gene: TRBD2; CDR3 protein: CASSFPMIAGGGETQYF; CDR3 DNA: TGTGCCAGCAGCTTCCCGATGATAGCGGGAGGAGGGGAGACCCAGTACTTC
J gene: TRBJ2-7; CDR3 length: 14; V gene: TRBV27; clone size: many; D gene: TRBD2; CDR3 protein: CASSFGGRAYEQYF; CDR3 DNA: TGTGCCAGCAGTTTTGGCGGGAGGGCCTACGAGCAGTACTTC
J gene: TRBJ2-7; CDR3 length: 13; V gene: TRBV6-1; clone size: once; D gene: .; CDR3 protein: CVSRETDAYEHYF; CDR3 DNA: TGTGTCAGCAGAGAGACGGACGCCTACGAGCATTACTTC
J gene: TRBJ1-1; CDR3 length: 15; V gene: TRBV7-3; clone size: once; D gene: TRBD1; CDR3 protein: CASSYGGQQNTEAFF; CDR3 DNA: TGTGCCAGCAGCTACGGGGGACAGCAGAACACTGAAGCTTTCTTT
J gene: TRBJ2-7; CDR3 length: 15; V gene: TRBV12-3/TRBV12-4; clone size: many; D gene: TRBD1; CDR3 protein: CASSLQWQGAREQYF; CDR3 DNA: TGTGCCAGCAGTCTCCAATGGCAGGGGGCGCGAGAGCAGTACTTC
J gene: TRBJ1-2; CDR3 length: 15; V gene: TRBV6-1; clone size: .; D gene: TRBD1; CDR3 protein: CASSVDWDSDESYTF; CDR3 DNA: TGTGCCAGCAGTGTCGACTGGGACAGCGACGAATCATACACCTTC
J gene: TRBJ2-5; CDR3 length: 12; V gene: TRBV6-1; clone size: .; D gene: .; CDR3 protein: CVSSEGGETQYF; CDR3 DNA: TGTGTCAGCAGTGAAGGGGGGGAGACCCAGTACTTC
J gene: TRBJ1-5; CDR3 length: 14; V gene: TRBV6-5; clone size: .; D gene: TRBD1; CDR3 protein: CASSFAGGGQPQHF; CDR3 DNA: TGTGCCAGCAGTTTTGCAGGGGGCGGTCAGCCCCAGCATTTT
J gene: TRBJ2-7; CDR3 length: 16; V gene: TRBV6-2/TRBV6-3; clone size: .; D gene: .; CDR3 protein: CASSYSWDIDSYEQYF; CDR3 DNA: TGTGCCAGCAGTTACTCCTGGGACATTGATTCCTACGAGCAGTACTTC
J gene: TRBJ2-4; CDR3 length: 14; V gene: TRBV11-1; clone size: many; D gene: TRBD1; CDR3 protein: CASSRDRGFHIQYF; CDR3 DNA: TGTGCCAGCAGCCGGGACAGGGGTTTTCACATTCAGTACTTC
J gene: TRBJ2-7; CDR3 length: 16; V gene: TRBV28; clone size: many; D gene: TRBD1; CDR3 protein: CASSEEWTGGMGEQYF; CDR3 DNA: TGTGCCAGCAGTGAGGAGTGGACAGGGGGCATGGGCGAGCAGTACTTC
J gene: TRBJ1-2; CDR3 length: 15; V gene: TRBV7-9; clone size: many; D gene: TRBD1; CDR3 protein: CASSLAGQGISGYTF; CDR3 DNA: TGTGCCAGCAGCTTAGCTGGACAGGGGATCTCTGGCTACACCTTC
J gene: TRBJ1-6; CDR3 length: 18; V gene: TRBV6-5; clone size: many; D gene: TRBD1; CDR3 protein: CASSYSGGTGLYNSPLHF; CDR3 DNA: TGTGCCAGCAGTTACTCCGGCGGGACAGGGCTTTATAATTCACCCCTCCACTTT
J gene: TRBJ1-5; CDR3 length: 14; V gene: TRBV19; clone size: many; D gene: .; CDR3 protein: CASTVGTGNQPQHF; CDR3 DNA: TGTGCCAGTACCGTCGGGACGGGGAATCAGCCCCAGCATTTT
J gene: TRBJ1-1; CDR3 length: 14; V gene: TRBV6-5; clone size: many; D gene: .; CDR3 protein: CASTPDSMNTEAFF; CDR3 DNA: TGTGCCAGCACCCCCGACAGTATGAACACTGAAGCTTTCTTT
J gene: TRBJ2-7; CDR3 length: 14; V gene: TRBV4-1; clone size: many; D gene: .; CDR3 protein: CASSQGVSNIEQYF; CDR3 DNA: TGCGCCAGCAGCCAAGGCGTCAGTAATATCGAGCAGTACTTC
J gene: TRBJ1-6; CDR3 length: 16; V gene: TRBV7-8; clone size: .; D gene: .; CDR3 protein: CASSPVRQLRNSPLHF; CDR3 DNA: TGTGCCAGCAGCCCGGTGCGACAGTTGAGGAATTCACCCCTCCACTTT
J gene: TRBJ1-1; CDR3 length: 13; V gene: TRBV19; clone size: many; D gene: .; CDR3 protein: CASIPRGTWEAFF; CDR3 DNA: TGTGCCAGTATTCCCCGAGGGACCTGGGAAGCTTTCTTT
J gene: TRBJ1-3; CDR3 length: 11; V gene: TRBV6-2/TRBV6-3; clone size: many; D gene: .; CDR3 protein: CASRGYGTIYF; CDR3 DNA: TGTGCCAGCAGGGGCTACGGCACCATATATTTT
J gene: TRBJ2-7; CDR3 length: 15; V gene: TRBV19; clone size: many; D gene: TRBD2; CDR3 protein: CATRRREARGYEQYF; CDR3 DNA: TGTGCCACCAGGAGGCGGGAGGCCAGAGGTTACGAGCAGTACTTC